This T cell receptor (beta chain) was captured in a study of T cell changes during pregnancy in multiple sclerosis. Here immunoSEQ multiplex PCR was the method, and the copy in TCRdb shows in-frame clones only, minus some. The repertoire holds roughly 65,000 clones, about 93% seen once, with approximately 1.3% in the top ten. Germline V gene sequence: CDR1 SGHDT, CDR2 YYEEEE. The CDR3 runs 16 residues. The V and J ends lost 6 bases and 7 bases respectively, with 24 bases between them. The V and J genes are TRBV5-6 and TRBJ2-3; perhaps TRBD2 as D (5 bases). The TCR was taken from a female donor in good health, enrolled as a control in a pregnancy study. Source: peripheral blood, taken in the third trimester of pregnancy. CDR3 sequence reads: CASTLLGAGGVHTQYF. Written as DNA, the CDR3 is TGTGCCAGCACCCTACTAGGTGCGGGTGGCGTCCATACGCAGTATTTT.